The 20 T cell receptor beta chains below were found in one sample sequenced in a study of blood T cell repertoires in COVID-19. This table comes from immunoSEQ multiplex PCR, and its TCRdb copy is limited to in-frame clones, with some not included. The data hold about 290,000 clones, with about 85% observed a single time. The sequenced sample consisted of peripheral blood. Receptor source: a woman aged 45-65 years with active or convalescent COVID-19.

The chain is built from TRBV9 and TRBJ2-3; 8 bases agree with TRBD1. V shed 3 bases and J 5 bases; nucleotides not matched to a gene: 2. The V gene's germline CDR1 is SGDLS and CDR2 YYNGEE. The CDR3 totals 13 residues. CDR3 sequence: CASSAQGEDTQYF. DNA for the CDR3: TGTGCCAGCAGCGCACAGGGGGAAGATACGCAGTATTTT.

The chain links TRBV7-2 to TRBJ2-1; 8 bases are shared with TRBD2. The germline CDR1 and CDR2 sequences are SGHTA and FQGNSA. After removal of 4 bases from V and 9 bases from J, the junction contained 8 bases not matched to a gene. This CDR3 comprises 14 residues. The CDR3 loop reads CASSSMGLVVEQFF. In nucleotides, the CDR3 is TGTGCCAGCAGCTCAATGGGACTAGTAGTTGAGCAGTTCTTC.

The V call is TRBV7-9, the J call TRBJ1-5; possibly TRBD1 for D (5 bases). The ends were cut back, 4 bases at V and 0 bases at J, with 13 bases in the middle. This CDR3 spans 16 amino acids. Germline lookup yields CDR1 SEHNR and CDR2 FQNEAQ (reference sequence). The CDR3 nucleotides read TGTGCCAGCAGCTCCGACTCAGGGAATAGCAATCAGCCCCAGCATTTT. Its protein product is CASSSDSGNSNQPQHF. The full variable domain, completed using reference TRBV7-9 and TRBJ1-5, is DTGVSQNPRHKITKRGQNVTFRCDPISEHNRLYWYRQTLGQGPEFLTYFQNEAQLEKSRLLSDRFSAERPKGSFSTLEIQRTEQGDSAMYLCASSSDSGNSNQPQHFGDGTRLSIL.

The chain employs TRBV4-2 and TRBJ2-7; D is uncertain. The CDR3 spans 14 residues. Germline CDR1 reads LGHNA; CDR2 reads YNFKEQ. The V gene lost 1 base and the J gene lost 0 bases, with 7 bases spanning the gap. The CDR3 DNA is TGTGCCAGCAGCCAAGGTCTTAGCTCCTACGAGCAGTACTTC. It translates to CASSQGLSSYEQYF.

V is TRBV29-1 and J is TRBJ1-2; D is perhaps TRBD1 (5 bases). The CDR3 loop spans 12 amino acids. Trimming took off 6 bases at V and 4 bases at J, with 12 bases between the two ends. Germline assignment: CDR1 SQVTM and CDR2 ANQGSEA. DNA of the CDR3: TGCAGCGTAGGGGATCCGGGCTATGGCTACACCTTC. This codes for CSVGDPGYGYTF. Drawing the rest from reference TRBV29-1 and TRBJ1-2, the complete variable domain is SAVISQKPSRDICQRGTSLTIQCQVDSQVTMMFWYRQQPGQSLTLIATANQGSEATYESGFVIDKFPISRPNLTFSTLTVSNMSPEDSSIYLCSVGDPGYGYTFGSGTRLTVV.

The V and J genes are TRBV2 and TRBJ2-5; D ambiguous. In germline, CDR1 is SNHLY, CDR2 FYNNEI. Trimming shortened V by 5 bases and J by 5 bases, and 12 bases separated the two germline ends. The CDR3 length is 13 residues. The CDR3 sequence: CASSFSLKETQYF. CDR3 sequence (DNA): TGTGCCAGCAGTTTTTCCCTAAAGGAGACCCAGTACTTC.

This chain connects TRBV5-1 to TRBJ2-7; 10 positions agree with TRBD1. V dropped 0 bases and J dropped 7; count of bases not matched to a gene: 7. Looked up from germline, CDR1 is SGHRS and CDR2 is YFSETQ. CDR3 size: 15 residues. This chain's CDR3 is CASSLGQGARREQYF. In nucleotides, the CDR3 is TGCGCCAGCAGCTTGGGACAGGGGGCGCGAAGGGAGCAGTACTTC.

This CDR3 reads CASSYTSGRPRATGELFF. CDR3 nucleotides: TGCGCCAGCAGCTACACTAGCGGGAGGCCGCGGGCCACCGGGGAGCTGTTTTTT. The chain carries TRBV5-1 and TRBJ2-2; 12 bases are a match to TRBD2. Looked up from germline, CDR1 is SGHRS and CDR2 is YFSETQ. CDR3 length equals 18 residues. J gave up 4 bases and V 3 bases, and 10 bases lay outside the gene matches.

This clone was picked up a small number of times. V is TRBV19 and J is TRBJ1-2; D is possibly TRBD1 (6 bases). Germline values: CDR1 LNHDA, CDR2 SQIVND (reference sequence). This CDR3 region has 14 residues. The germline V and J ends were trimmed by 1 base and 3 bases, with 9 bases remaining between them. As DNA, the CDR3 is TGTGCCAGTAGTATAGTAAACAGGGACTATGGCTACACCTTC. Translating gives CASSIVNRDYGYTF.

This clone was found many times. The rearrangement joins TRBV30 to TRBJ2-7; D is perhaps TRBD2 (6 bases). V was clipped by 0 bases and J by 3 bases, with 12 bases between them. This CDR3 region has 14 residues. Germline CDR1 and CDR2: GTSNPN and SVGIG (reference sequence). The CDR3 bases are TGTGCCTGGAGTGTTGGGGACTTAATCTACGAGCAGTACTTC. Translation: CAWSVGDLIYEQYF.

The genes are TRBV5-1 and TRBJ2-2, with D perhaps matching TRBD1 (6 bases). The CDR3 consists of 16 residues. In germline, CDR1 is SGHRS, CDR2 YFSETQ. Trimming cost V 3 bases and J 7 bases, with 19 bases left between them. CDR3 DNA: TGCGCCAGCAGCTCGGCCGGGACAATAACACTCGGGGAGCTGTTTTTT. It translates to CASSSAGTITLGELFF.

The chain carries TRBV12-3 or TRBV12-4 and TRBJ1-1; D unresolved. The CDR3 length is 11 residues. V lost 4 bases and J lost 8, with 8 bases in between. This chain's CDR3 is CASSWRVEAFF. The CDR3 DNA follows: TGTGCCAGCAGTTGGCGGGTAGAAGCTTTCTTT.

This sequence joins TRBV3-1 (or the pseudogene TRBV3-2) and TRBJ2-1, with a possible D match to TRBD1 (5 bases). Trimming pared 1 base from V and 15 bases from J, leaving 13 bases between. Per the germline V gene, CDR1 is LGHDT and CDR2 is YNNKEL (reference sequence). The CDR3 is 12 amino acids. The CDR3 DNA sequence: TGTGCCAGCAGCCAAGGGGTAGGGGCTCGGTTCTTC. As protein: CASSQGVGARFF.

The CDR3 loop is CASSPLRASRNYNEQFF. The CDR3 coding sequence is TGTGCCAGCTCACCACTGCGGGCTAGCAGAAACTACAATGAGCAGTTCTTC. This chain links TRBV18 with TRBJ2-1, with D tentatively TRBD2 (5 bases). The CDR3 is 17 residues long. Germline CDR1 is KGHSH and CDR2 is LQKENI. The V gene lost 1 base and the J gene lost 3 bases, with 16 bases spanning the gap. The full variable domain, rest sourced from reference TRBV18 and TRBJ2-1, is NAGVMQNPRHLVRRRGQEARLRCSPMKGHSHVYWYRQLPEEGLKFMVYLQKENIIDESGMPKERFSAEFPKEGPSILRIQQVVRGDSAAYFCASSPLRASRNYNEQFFGPGTRLTVL.

The chain couples TRBV7-3 to TRBJ2-5, with D maybe TRBD2 (6 bases). The CDR3 loop spans 14 amino acids. Deletions cut 7 bases from V and 13 bases from J, with 25 bases between. Germline V lookup: CDR1 SGHTA, CDR2 FQGTGA. For the CDR3, the DNA is TGTGCCAGCAATGAACCGAAGCGGGCCGGCCACCTGTACTTC. Amino acid sequence: CASNEPKRAGHLYF.

The chain is built from TRBV14 and TRBJ2-2; 7 nucleotides line up with TRBD1. With V trimmed by 1 base and J by 1 base, 24 bases remained unmatched. The CDR3 contains 23 residues. The germline V gene has CDR1 SGHDN and CDR2 FVKESK. CDR3 nucleotides: TGTGCCAGCAGCCAAGTCGGACCTCATGACCGGCCGCGAGGACAGGTGAACACCGGGGAGCTGTTTTTT. Translated: CASSQVGPHDRPRGQVNTGELFF.

CDR3 residues: CASSFSTSGSRETQYF. In DNA form, the CDR3 reads TGTGCCAGCAGCTTCTCGACTAGCGGGAGTAGGGAGACCCAGTACTTC. This rearrangement joins TRBV7-9 to TRBJ2-5; 12 positions match TRBD2. V shed 3 bases and J 5 bases; nucleotides not matched to a gene: 7. Germline V gives CDR1 SEHNR, CDR2 FQNEAQ (reference sequence). This CDR3 is built from 16 residues.

J is TRBJ1-2 and V is TRBV12-3 or TRBV12-4, with D possibly TRBD1 on 5 matching bases. V was clipped by 3 bases and J by 7 bases, with 6 bases between them. This CDR3 spans 11 amino acids. The CDR3 loop reads CASSFGGGYTF. The CDR3 DNA follows: TGTGCCAGCAGTTTCGGGGGTGGCTACACCTTC.

V gene TRBV4-2 combines with J gene TRBJ1-5; D gene ambiguous. Germline V gives CDR1 LGHNA, CDR2 YNFKEQ. Trimming stripped 4 bases from V and 0 bases from J, with 7 bases between. The length of the CDR3 is 14 residues. The CDR3 protein is CASSLRDSNQPQHF. CDR3 coding DNA: TGTGCCAGCAGCCTGCGGGATAGCAATCAGCCCCAGCATTTT.

The DNA for the CDR3 is TGCAGCGTCCCCATAGAGACTTACCAAACCTACAATGAGCAGTTCTTC. It specifies CSVPIETYQTYNEQFF. V gene TRBV29-1 combines with J gene TRBJ2-1; D gene ambiguous. Looked up from germline, CDR1 is SQVTM and CDR2 is ANQGSEA. V was pared by 6 bases and J by 2 bases, with 20 bases between. The CDR3 spans 16 residues.